Listed below are T cell receptor beta chains from one sample, sequenced in a study of response to subunit inactivated influenza vaccine. One entry per CDR3 protein, called by TCRdb with MiXCR from the RT-PCR reads. In the table there are 530,000 or so distinct CDR3 sequences, around 15% of which are singletons. Sequencing used PBMCs from blood, obtained 11 to 12 days after vaccination. The receptors stem from a man aged 45 to 65 who received an inactivated influenza vaccine. CDR3s include the opening cysteine and the closing phenylalanine or tryptophan. The order of the fields is clone size, V gene, J gene, D gene, CDR3 DNA, CDR3 protein. A D gene is named only where the DNA matches it firmly. Where a row states a size, it is once, few, many or the class of an expanded clone; other rows omit it.

NA,TRBV6-2/TRBV6-3,TRBJ1-5,TRBD1,TGTGCCAGCAAGGATCACTCCGGGACAGCCAATCAGCCCCAGCATTTT,CASKDHSGTANQPQHF
NA,TRBV28,TRBJ1-6,NA,TGTGCCAGCAGTACCGGTACTTCACCCCTCCACTTT,CASSTGTSPLHF
NA,TRBV7-2,TRBJ2-7,TRBD1,TGTGCCAGCAGTTATGGGGTCCAGGGGGCCTACGAGCAGTACTTC,CASSYGVQGAYEQYF
NA,TRBV20-1,TRBJ2-1,TRBD2,TGCAGTGCTACCGGACTAGCGGGAGATGAGCAGTTCTTC,CSATGLAGDEQFF
few,TRBV29-1,TRBJ1-2,NA,TGCAGCGCGCCTATCGATAGGGCCTATGGCTACACCTTC,CSAPIDRAYGYTF
NA,TRBV5-6,TRBJ2-6,NA,TGTGCCAGCAGCTTGGACAGGGTAGCTCCTGGGGCCAACGTCCTGACTTTC,CASSLDRVAPGANVLTF
many,TRBV18,TRBJ2-1,NA,TGTGCCAGCTCACTCGGTCCTGGCAATGAGCAGTTCTTC,CASSLGPGNEQFF
NA,TRBV20-1,TRBJ2-7,NA,TGCAGTGCTCAGTCCTCCGCGGGGAGCTCCTACGAGCAGTACTTC,CSAQSSAGSSYEQYF
many,TRBV9,TRBJ2-2,NA,TGTGCCAGCAGCGTAGACAACACCGGGGAGCTGTTTTTT,CASSVDNTGELFF
NA,TRBV20-1,TRBJ2-7,NA,TGCAGTGCTAGGCGCCGGGACTCCAACTCCTACGAGCAGTACTTC,CSARRRDSNSYEQYF
few,TRBV11-3,TRBJ2-1,TRBD2,TGTGCCAGCAGCTTCGGAGCAGCGGGAGCTGAGCAGTTCTTC,CASSFGAAGAEQFF
few,TRBV11-1,TRBJ2-1,NA,TGTGCCAGCAGCTTACCCAGGGGCAATGAGCAGTTCTTC,CASSLPRGNEQFF
NA,TRBV10-3,TRBJ2-1,TRBD2,TGTGCCATCAGCGGGGGACTAGCGGGGATGAATGAGCAGTTCTTC,CAISGGLAGMNEQFF
many,TRBV6-5,TRBJ2-5,NA,TGTGCCAGCAGTTACTCGGTGGGGATGGAGACCCAGTACTTC,CASSYSVGMETQYF
many,TRBV5-1,TRBJ2-3,TRBD1,TGCGCCAGCAGCCGGGACAGGGTGGATACGCAGTATTTT,CASSRDRVDTQYF
many,TRBV5-1,TRBJ2-7,NA,TGCGCCAGCAGCTTGGCCTCAGCGGGTTGGTCCTACGAGCAGTACTTC,CASSLASAGWSYEQYF
few,TRBV4-3,TRBJ1-5,NA,TGCGCCAGCAGCCAGGCTCAGGGTCAACCCCAGCATTTT,CASSQAQGQPQHF
few,TRBV2,TRBJ2-5,TRBD1,TGTGCCAGCAGTGAAATGCAGGGGGCCGAGACCCAGTACTTC,CASSEMQGAETQYF
NA,TRBV19,TRBJ2-3,NA,TGTGCCAGTAGTATGGAGGCAGGAGAAGATACGCAGTATTTT,CASSMEAGEDTQYF
NA,TRBV12-3/TRBV12-4,TRBJ2-1,NA,TGTGCCAGCAGTTTAATTCTAGTCGGGGCCAATGAGCAGTTCTTC,CASSLILVGANEQFF
few,TRBV6-4,TRBJ2-1,TRBD2,TGTGCCAGCAGTGAGGCTAGCGGGGGGCGGAATGAGCAGTTCTTC,CASSEASGGRNEQFF
few,TRBV29-1,TRBJ2-3,TRBD1,TGCAGCGTTAGACAGGGGGCTTCAGATACGCAGTATTTT,CSVRQGASDTQYF
few,TRBV12-3/TRBV12-4,TRBJ1-3,NA,TGTGCCAGCCGACACACGAGCTCTGGAAACACCATATATTTT,CASRHTSSGNTIYF
few,TRBV7-9,TRBJ2-2,NA,TGTGCCAGTGGTGTACAAAGGGGGTACACCGGGGAGCTGTTTTTT,CASGVQRGYTGELFF
few,TRBV18,TRBJ2-7,TRBD1,TGTGCCAGCTCACCAAGAGTGGGGACAGGGGGCATCCCGCCCGAGCAGTACTTC,CASSPRVGTGGIPPEQYF
NA,TRBV20-1,TRBJ1-5,NA,TGCAGTGCTTACGACAGTAATCAGCCCCAGCATTTT,CSAYDSNQPQHF
NA,TRBV24-1,TRBJ2-5,NA,TGTGCCACCAGTGCCCGTAGTAGGCGGTGGCAAGAGACCCAGTACTTC,CATSARSRRWQETQYF
NA,TRBV9,TRBJ2-2,NA,TGTGCCAGCAGCGGCAATCCAGCGGACAACACCGGGGAGCTGTTTTTT,CASSGNPADNTGELFF
NA,TRBV16,TRBJ2-3,TRBD1,TGTGCCAGCAGCAGAGACAGGGGTAGCACAGATACGCAGTATTTT,CASSRDRGSTDTQYF
few,TRBV7-2,TRBJ2-7,NA,TGTGCCAGCAGCTTAAAGGGTGGCTACGAGCAGTACTTC,CASSLKGGYEQYF
NA,TRBV4-3,TRBJ1-4,NA,TGCGCCAGCAGCCAAATTCTGGCTGCAACTAATGAAAAACTGTTTTTT,CASSQILAATNEKLFF
NA,TRBV6-2/TRBV6-3,TRBJ1-1,NA,TGTGCCAGCAGTTACGGAGGGGCTGGTAGCACTGAAGCTTTCTTT,CASSYGGAGSTEAFF
NA,TRBV6-2/TRBV6-3,TRBJ2-2,NA,TGTGCCAGCAGTTACGCTGCATTTCCCGGGGAGCTGTTTTTT,CASSYAAFPGELFF